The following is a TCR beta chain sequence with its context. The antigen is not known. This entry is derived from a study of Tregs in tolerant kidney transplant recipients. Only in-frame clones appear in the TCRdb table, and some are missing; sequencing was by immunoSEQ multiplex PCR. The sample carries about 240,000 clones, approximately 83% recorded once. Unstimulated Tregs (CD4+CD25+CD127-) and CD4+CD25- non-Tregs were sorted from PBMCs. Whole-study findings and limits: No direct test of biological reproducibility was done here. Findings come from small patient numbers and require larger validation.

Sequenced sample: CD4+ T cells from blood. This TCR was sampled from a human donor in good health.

CDR3 sequence: CASSKYVASRTYEQYF. CDR3 nucleotides: TGTGCCAGCAGCAAGTACGTGGCTAGCCGAACCTACGAGCAGTACTTC. V is TRBV21-1 and J is TRBJ2-7; TRBD2, as called in the table, went unchecked against the DNA. TRBV21-1 is an annotated pseudogene. The CDR3 runs to 16 residues.